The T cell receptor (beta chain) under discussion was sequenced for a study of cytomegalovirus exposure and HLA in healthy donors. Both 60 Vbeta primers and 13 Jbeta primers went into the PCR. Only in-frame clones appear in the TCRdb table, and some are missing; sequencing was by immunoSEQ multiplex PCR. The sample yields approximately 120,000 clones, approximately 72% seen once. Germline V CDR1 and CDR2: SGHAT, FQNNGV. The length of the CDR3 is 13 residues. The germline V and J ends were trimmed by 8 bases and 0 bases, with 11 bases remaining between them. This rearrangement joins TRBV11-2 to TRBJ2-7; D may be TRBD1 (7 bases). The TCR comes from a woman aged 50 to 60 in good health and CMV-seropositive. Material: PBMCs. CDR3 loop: CASGGGTSYEQYF. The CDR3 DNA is TGTGCCAGCGGAGGGGGCACCTCCTACGAGCAGTACTTC.